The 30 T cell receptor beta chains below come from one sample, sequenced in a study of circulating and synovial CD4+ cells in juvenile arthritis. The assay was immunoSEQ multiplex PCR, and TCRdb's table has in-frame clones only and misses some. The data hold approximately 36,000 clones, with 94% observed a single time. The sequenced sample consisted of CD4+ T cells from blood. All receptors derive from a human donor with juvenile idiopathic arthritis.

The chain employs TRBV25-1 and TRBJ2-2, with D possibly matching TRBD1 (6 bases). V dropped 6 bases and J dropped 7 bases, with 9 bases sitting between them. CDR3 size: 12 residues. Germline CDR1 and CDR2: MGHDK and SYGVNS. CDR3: CASSRGNGELFF. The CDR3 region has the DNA TGTGCCAGCAGCAGGGGAAACGGGGAGCTGTTTTTT.

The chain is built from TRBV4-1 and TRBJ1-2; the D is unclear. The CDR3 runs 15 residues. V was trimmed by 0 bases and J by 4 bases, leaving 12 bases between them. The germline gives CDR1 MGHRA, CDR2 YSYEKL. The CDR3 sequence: CASSQDLTDAYGYTF. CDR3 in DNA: TGCGCCAGCAGCCAAGATCTAACAGACGCCTATGGCTACACCTTC.

The CDR3 protein is CASSPQVNYGYTF. CDR3 coding DNA: TGTGCCAGCAGTCCACAGGTTAACTATGGCTACACCTTC. The chain joins TRBV2 to TRBJ1-2, with D maybe TRBD1 (5 bases). The germline gives CDR1 SNHLY, CDR2 FYNNEI. V dropped 5 bases and J dropped 1 base, with 8 bases sitting between them. CDR3 length: 13 amino acids.

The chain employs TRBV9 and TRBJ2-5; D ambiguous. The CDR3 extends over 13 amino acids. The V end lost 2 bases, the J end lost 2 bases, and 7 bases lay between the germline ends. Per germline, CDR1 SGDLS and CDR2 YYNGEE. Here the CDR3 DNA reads TGTGCCAGCAGCGTCCTGTCGCAAGAGACCCAGTACTTC. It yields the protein CASSVLSQETQYF. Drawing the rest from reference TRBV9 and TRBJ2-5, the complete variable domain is DSGVTQTPKHLITATGQRVTLRCSPRSGDLSVYWYQQSLDQGLQFLIQYYNGEERAKGNILERFSAQQFPDLHSELNLSSLELGDSALYFCASSVLSQETQYFGPGTRLLVL.

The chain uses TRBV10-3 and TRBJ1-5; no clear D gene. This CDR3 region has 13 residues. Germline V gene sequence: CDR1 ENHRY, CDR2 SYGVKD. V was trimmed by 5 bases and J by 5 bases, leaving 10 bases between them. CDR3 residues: CAISRESDQPQHF. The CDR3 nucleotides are TGTGCCATCAGTCGGGAGAGTGATCAGCCCCAGCATTTT.

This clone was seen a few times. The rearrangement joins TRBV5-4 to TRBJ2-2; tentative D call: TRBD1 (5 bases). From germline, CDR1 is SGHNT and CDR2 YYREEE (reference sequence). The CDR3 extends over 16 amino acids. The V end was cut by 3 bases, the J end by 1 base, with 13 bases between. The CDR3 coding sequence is TGTGCCAGCAGCTACTGGTTGGGGCAGAACACCGGGGAGCTGTTTTTT. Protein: CASSYWLGQNTGELFF. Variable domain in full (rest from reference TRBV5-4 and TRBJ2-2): ETGVTQSPTHLIKTRGQQVTLRCSSQSGHNTVSWYQQALGQGPQFIFQYYREEENGRGNFPPRFSGLQFPNYSSELNVNALELDDSALYLCASSYWLGQNTGELFFGEGSRLTVL.

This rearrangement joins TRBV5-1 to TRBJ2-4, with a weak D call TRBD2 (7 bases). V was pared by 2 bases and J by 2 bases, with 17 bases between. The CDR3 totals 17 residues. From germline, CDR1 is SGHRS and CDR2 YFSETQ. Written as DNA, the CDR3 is TGCGCCAGCAGCTTTCTTTCCGGGGGGCCTACCAAAAACATTCAGTACTTC. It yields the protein CASSFLSGGPTKNIQYF.

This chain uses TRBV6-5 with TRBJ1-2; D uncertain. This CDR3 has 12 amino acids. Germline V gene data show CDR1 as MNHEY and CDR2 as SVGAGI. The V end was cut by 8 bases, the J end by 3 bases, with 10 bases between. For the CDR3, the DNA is TGTGCCAGCCGGAGCAACGACTATGGCTACACCTTC. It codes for CASRSNDYGYTF.

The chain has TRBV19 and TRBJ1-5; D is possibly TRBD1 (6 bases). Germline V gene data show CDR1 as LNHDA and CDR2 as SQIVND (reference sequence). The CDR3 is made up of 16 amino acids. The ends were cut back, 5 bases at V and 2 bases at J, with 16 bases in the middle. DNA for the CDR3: TGTGCCAGTAGTCCCCAGGGGTTTGAGGGCAATCAGCCCCAGCATTTT. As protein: CASSPQGFEGNQPQHF.

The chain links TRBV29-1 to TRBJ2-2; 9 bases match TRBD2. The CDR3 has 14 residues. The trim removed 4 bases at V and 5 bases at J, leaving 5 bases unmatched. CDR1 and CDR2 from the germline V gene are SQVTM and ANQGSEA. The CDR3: CSVVSTSGTGELFF. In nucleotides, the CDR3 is TGCAGCGTTGTGTCTACTAGCGGGACCGGGGAGCTGTTTTTT.

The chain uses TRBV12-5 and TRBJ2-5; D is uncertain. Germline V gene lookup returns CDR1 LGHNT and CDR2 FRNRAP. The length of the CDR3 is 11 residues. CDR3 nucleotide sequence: TGTGCCGTGGGCTCCGGAGAGACCCAGTACTTC. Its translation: CAVGSGETQYF.

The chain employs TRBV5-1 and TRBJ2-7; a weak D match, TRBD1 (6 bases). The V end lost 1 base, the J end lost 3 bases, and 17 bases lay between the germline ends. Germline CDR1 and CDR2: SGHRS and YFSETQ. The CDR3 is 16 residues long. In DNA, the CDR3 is TGCGCCAGCAGCTTGATGAGGGGGAAAAGAAACTACGAGCAGTACTTC. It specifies CASSLMRGKRNYEQYF.

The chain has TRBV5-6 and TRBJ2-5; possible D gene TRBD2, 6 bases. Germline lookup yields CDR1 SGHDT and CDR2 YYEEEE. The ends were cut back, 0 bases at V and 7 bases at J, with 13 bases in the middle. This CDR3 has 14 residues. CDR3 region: CASSLVAAPGTQYF. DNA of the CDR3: TGTGCCAGCAGCTTGGTAGCGGCCCCAGGGACCCAGTACTTC.

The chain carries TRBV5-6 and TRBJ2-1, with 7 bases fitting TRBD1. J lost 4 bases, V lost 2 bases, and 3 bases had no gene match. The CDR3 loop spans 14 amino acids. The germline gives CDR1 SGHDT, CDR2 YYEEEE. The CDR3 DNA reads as TGTGCCAGCAGCTTAGGGACAGTATACAATGAGCAGTTCTTC. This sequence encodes CASSLGTVYNEQFF. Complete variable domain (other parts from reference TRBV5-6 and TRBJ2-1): DAGVTQSPTHLIKTRGQQVTLRCSPKSGHDTVSWYQQALGQGPQFIFQYYEEEERQRGNFPDRFSGHQFPNYSSELNVNALLLGDSALYLCASSLGTVYNEQFFGPGTRLTVL.

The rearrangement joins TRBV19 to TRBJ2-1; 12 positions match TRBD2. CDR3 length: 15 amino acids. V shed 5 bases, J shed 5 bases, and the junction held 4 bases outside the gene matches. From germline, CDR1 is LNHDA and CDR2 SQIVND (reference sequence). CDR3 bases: TGTGCCAGTAGTGCCCGACTAGCGGGGGACAATGAGCAGTTCTTC. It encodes CASSARLAGDNEQFF. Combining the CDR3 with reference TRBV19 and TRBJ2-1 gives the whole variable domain DGGITQSPKYLFRKEGQNVTLSCEQNLNHDAMYWYRQDPGQGLRLIYYSQIVNDFQKGDIAEGYSVSREKKESFPLTVTSAQKNPTAFYLCASSARLAGDNEQFFGPGTRLTVL.

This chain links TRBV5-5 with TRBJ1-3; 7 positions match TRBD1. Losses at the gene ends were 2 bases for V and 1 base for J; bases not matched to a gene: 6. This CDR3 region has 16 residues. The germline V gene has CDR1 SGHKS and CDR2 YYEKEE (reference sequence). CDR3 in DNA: TGTGCCAGCAGCTTTAGGGACAGCCCTTCTGGAAACACCATATATTTT. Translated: CASSFRDSPSGNTIYF.

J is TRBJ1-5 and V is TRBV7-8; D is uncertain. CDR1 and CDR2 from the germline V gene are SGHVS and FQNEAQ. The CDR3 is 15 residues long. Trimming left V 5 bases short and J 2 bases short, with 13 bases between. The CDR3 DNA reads TGTGCCAGCAGCCTCACCCTCTTAGGCAATCAGCCCCAGCATTTT. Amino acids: CASSLTLLGNQPQHF.

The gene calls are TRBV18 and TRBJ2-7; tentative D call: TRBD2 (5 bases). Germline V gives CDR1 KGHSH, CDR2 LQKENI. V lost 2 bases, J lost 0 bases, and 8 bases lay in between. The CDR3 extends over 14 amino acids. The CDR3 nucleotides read TGTGCCAGCTCACCAGGCGGGCACTCCTACGAGCAGTACTTC. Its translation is CASSPGGHSYEQYF.

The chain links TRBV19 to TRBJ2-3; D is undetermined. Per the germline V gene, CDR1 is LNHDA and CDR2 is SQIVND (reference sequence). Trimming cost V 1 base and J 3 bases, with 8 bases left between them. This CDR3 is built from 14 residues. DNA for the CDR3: TGTGCCAGTAGTATAGTTGCGTTTACAGATACGCAGTATTTT. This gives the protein CASSIVAFTDTQYF.

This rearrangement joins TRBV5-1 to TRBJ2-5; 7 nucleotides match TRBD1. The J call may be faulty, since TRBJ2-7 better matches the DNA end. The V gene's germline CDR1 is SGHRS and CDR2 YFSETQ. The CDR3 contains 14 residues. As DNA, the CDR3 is TGCGCCAGCAGCTTGGGACAGGGCTCCTACGAGCAGTACTTC. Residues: CASSLGQGSYEQYF.

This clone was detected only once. The CDR3 nucleotides are TGTGCCAGCAGCAGACAGGGGAACTATGGCTACACCTTC. Translated, it gives CASSRQGNYGYTF. This chain links TRBV7-8 with TRBJ1-2; 8 bases agree with TRBD1. Trimming at V came to 5 bases and at J to 2 bases, leaving 1 base not matched to a gene. From germline, CDR1 is SGHVS and CDR2 FQNEAQ. The CDR3 loop spans 13 amino acids.

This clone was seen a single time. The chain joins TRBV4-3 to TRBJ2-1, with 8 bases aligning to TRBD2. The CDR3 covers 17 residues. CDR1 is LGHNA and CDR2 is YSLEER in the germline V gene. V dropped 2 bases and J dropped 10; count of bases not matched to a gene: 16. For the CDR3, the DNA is TGCGCCAGCAGCCAATTCTTTCGGCGGGGGGAGTGGGAGGAGCAGTTCTTC. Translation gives CASSQFFRRGEWEEQFF.

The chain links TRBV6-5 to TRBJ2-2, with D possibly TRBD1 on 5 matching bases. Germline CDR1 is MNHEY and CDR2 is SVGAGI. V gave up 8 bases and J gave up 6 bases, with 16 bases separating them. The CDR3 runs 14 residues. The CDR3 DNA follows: TGTGCCAGCGGGTCGCAGGGTAATGCCGGGGAGCTGTTTTTT. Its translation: CASGSQGNAGELFF.

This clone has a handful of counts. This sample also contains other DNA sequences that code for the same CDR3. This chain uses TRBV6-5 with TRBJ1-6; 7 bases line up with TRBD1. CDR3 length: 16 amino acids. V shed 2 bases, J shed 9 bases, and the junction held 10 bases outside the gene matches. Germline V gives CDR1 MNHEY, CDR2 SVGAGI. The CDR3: CASSYPGARGISPLHF. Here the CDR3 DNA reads TGTGCCAGCAGTTACCCCGGGGCCAGGGGGATTTCACCCCTCCACTTT.

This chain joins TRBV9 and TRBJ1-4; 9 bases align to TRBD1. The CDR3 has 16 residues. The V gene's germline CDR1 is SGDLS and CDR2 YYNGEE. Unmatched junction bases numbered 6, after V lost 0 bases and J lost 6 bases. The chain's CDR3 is CASSVAPQGADEKLFF. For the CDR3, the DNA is TGTGCCAGCAGCGTAGCCCCACAGGGGGCGGATGAAAAACTGTTTTTT. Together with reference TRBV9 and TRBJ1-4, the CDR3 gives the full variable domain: DSGVTQTPKHLITATGQRVTLRCSPRSGDLSVYWYQQSLDQGLQFLIQYYNGEERAKGNILERFSAQQFPDLHSELNLSSLELGDSALYFCASSVAPQGADEKLFFGSGTQLSVL.

In nucleotides, the CDR3 is TGTGCCAGCAGGAGCCCGTCCGGGGGCTACGAGCAGTACTTC. This encodes CASRSPSGGYEQYF. V is TRBV2 and J is TRBJ2-7, with D possibly matching TRBD2 (6 bases). Germline V gene lookup returns CDR1 SNHLY and CDR2 FYNNEI. The germline V and J ends were trimmed by 6 bases and 3 bases, with 15 bases remaining between them. The CDR3 is 14 amino acids.

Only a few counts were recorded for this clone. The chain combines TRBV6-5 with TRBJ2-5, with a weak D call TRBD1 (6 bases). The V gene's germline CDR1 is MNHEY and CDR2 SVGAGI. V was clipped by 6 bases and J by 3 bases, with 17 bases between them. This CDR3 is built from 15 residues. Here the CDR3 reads CASRDIQGGKETQYF. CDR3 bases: TGTGCCAGCAGGGACATACAGGGTGGGAAAGAGACCCAGTACTTC.

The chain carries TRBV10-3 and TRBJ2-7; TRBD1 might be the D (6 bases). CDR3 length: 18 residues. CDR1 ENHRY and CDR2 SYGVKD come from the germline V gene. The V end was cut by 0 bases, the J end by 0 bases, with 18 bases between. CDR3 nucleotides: TGTGCCATCAGTGAGTCGGTCTCAGGGGTTATACCCTCCTACGAGCAGTACTTC. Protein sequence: CAISESVSGVIPSYEQYF.

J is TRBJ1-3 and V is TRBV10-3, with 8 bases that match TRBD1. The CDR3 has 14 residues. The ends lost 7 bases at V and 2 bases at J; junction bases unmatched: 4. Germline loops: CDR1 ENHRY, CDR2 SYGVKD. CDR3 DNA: TGTGCCATCATGGACAGGGCACCTGGAAACACCATATATTTT. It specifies CAIMDRAPGNTIYF.

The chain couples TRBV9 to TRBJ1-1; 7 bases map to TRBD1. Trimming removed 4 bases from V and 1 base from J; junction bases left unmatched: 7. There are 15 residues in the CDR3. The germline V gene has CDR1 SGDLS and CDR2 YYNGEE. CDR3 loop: CASSSMGQRNTEAFF. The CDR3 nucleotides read TGTGCCAGCAGCAGTATGGGACAGAGGAACACTGAAGCTTTCTTT.